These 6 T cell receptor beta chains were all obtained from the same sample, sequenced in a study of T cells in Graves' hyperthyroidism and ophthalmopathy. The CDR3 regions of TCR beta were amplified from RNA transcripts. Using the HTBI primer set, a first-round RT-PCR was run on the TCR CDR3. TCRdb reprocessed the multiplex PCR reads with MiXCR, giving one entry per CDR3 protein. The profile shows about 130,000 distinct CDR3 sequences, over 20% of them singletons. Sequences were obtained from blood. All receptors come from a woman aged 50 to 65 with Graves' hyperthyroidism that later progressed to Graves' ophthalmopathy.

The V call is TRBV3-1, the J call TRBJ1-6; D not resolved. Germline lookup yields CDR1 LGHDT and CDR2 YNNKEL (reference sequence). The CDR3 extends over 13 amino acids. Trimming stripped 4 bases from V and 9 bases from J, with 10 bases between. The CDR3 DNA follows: TGTGCCAGCAGCCGCCTCAAGAGTTCACCCCTCCACTTT. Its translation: CASSRLKSSPLHF.

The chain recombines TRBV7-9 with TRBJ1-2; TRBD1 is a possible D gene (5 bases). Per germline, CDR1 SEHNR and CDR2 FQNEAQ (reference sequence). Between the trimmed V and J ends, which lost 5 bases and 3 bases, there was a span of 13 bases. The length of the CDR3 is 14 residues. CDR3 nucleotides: TGTGCCAGCAGCCAGAGGGGATCGGACTATGGCTACACCTTC. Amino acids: CASSQRGSDYGYTF.

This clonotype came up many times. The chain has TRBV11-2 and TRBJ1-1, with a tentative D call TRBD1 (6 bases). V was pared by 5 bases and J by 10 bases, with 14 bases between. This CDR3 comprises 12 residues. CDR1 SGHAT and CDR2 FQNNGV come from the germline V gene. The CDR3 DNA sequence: TGTGCCAGCAGCGCAGACAGGCGAGGAGCTTTCTTT. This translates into CASSADRRGAFF. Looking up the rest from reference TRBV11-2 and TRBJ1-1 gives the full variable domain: EAGVAQSPRYKIIEKRQSVAFWCNPISGHATLYWYQQILGQGPKLLIQFQNNGVVDDSQLPKDRFSAERLKGVDSTLKIQPAKLEDSAVYLCASSADRRGAFFGQGTRLTVV.

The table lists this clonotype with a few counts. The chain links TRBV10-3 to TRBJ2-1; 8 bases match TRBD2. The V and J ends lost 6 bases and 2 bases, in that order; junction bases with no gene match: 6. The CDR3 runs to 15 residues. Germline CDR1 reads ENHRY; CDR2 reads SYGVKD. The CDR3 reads CAIRPGLEAYNEQFF. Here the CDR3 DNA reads TGTGCCATCAGGCCGGGACTAGAGGCCTACAATGAGCAGTTCTTC.

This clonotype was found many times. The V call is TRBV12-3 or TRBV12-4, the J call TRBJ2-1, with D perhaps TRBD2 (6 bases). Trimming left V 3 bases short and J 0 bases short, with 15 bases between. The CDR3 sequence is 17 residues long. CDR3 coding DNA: TGTGCCAGCAGTTTGCGGAGCATCGGGAGCTCCTACAATGAGCAGTTCTTC. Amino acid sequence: CASSLRSIGSSYNEQFF.

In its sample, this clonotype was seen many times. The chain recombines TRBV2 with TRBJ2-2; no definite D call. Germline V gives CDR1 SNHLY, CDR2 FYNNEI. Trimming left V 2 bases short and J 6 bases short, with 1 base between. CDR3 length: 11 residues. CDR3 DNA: TGTGCCAGCAGTGAACCCGGGGAGCTGTTTTTT. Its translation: CASSEPGELFF.